A selection of T cell receptor beta chains follows, all from one sample in a study of OX40 agonist ivuxolimab in advanced cancers. Method: immunoSEQ multiplex PCR; TCRdb's copy keeps in-frame clones and lacks some. The table includes roughly 60,000 clones, approximately 83% detected once. The sample in question was CD4+ or CD8+ T cells sorted from blood, obtained in a trial of the OX40 agonist ivuxolimab. The receptors here all came from an adult with an advanced solid tumor such as melanoma, head and neck, liver or kidney cancer. Each CDR3 is given with its conserved first and last residue. The order of the fields is V gene, J gene, CDR3 protein.

TRBV5-6	TRBJ1-2	CASSLSSVFDRRDYGYTF
TRBV11-3	TRBJ2-1	CASSLVGGEQFF
TRBV1	TRBJ1-3	CTSLTASGNTIYF
TRBV5-1	TRBJ2-7	CASSLVSGSSYEQYF
TRBV5-7	TRBJ2-5	CASSSGLGTQARETQYF
TRBV5-6	TRBJ2-7	CASSLDLLEQYF
TRBV7-6	TRBJ2-5	CASSLQGPRETQYF
TRBV5-6	TRBJ1-3	CASSFRPGVRPYF
TRBV5-1	TRBJ1-1	CASHGPLAGTEAFF
TRBV6-5	TRBJ1-1	CASSYSNSYRNTEAFF
TRBV19	TRBJ2-1	CASSFGLAGGEQFF
TRBV14	TRBJ2-5	CASSQVPETQYF
TRBV28	TRBJ1-5	CASSPVSNQPQHF
TRBV7-2	TRBJ1-1	CASSPWTGNTEAFF
TRBV18	TRBJ1-1	CASSPRGYNAEAFF
TRBV30	TRBJ2-2	CARRGQGAIDTGELFF
TRBV7-9	TRBJ2-7	CASSRTYEQYF
TRBV27	TRBJ1-6	CASKYRSNNSPLHF
TRBV7-2	TRBJ1-5	CASSLDAGQPQHF
TRBV20-1	TRBJ1-2	CSALGVQGYTF
TRBV28	TRBJ2-7	CASSSPSSGSYYEQYF
TRBV6-5	TRBJ1-5	CASTQIQGRGQPQHF
TRBV9	TRBJ2-3	CASSPRLAASTDTQYF
TRBV5-1	TRBJ2-5	CASSLSQETQYF
TRBV29-1	TRBJ1-4	CSVQGQGAEKLFF
TRBV10-1	TRBJ1-1	CASSERGNTEAFF
TRBV30	TRBJ2-7	CAWSVPPSYEQYF